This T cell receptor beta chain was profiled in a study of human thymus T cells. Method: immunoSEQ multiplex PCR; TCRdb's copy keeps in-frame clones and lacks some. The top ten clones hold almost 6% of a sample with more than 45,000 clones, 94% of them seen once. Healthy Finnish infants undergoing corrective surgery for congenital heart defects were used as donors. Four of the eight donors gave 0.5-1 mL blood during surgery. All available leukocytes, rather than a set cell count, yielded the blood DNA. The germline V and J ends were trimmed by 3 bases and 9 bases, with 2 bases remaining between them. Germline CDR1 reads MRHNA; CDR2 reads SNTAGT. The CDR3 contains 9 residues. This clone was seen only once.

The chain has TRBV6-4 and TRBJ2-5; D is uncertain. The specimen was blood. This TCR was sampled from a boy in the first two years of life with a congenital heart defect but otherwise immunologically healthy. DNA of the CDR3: TGTGCCAGCAGTGAGGCCCAGTACTTC. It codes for CASSEAQYF.